The source of this TCR beta chain is a study of blood T cell repertoires in COVID-19. Germline V gene sequence: CDR1 SNHLY, CDR2 FYNNEI. Germline trimming cut 6 bases from V and 6 bases from J; bases unmatched to any gene: 5. CDR3 length equals 13 residues. Sequenced by immunoSEQ multiplex PCR; TCRdb stores in-frame clones only, minus some. The data hold about 140,000 clones, with approximately 90% observed a single time. Sequenced sample: peripheral blood. The V gene is TRBV2, the J gene TRBJ1-2, with 9 bases lining up with TRBD1. This clonotype originated in a woman in her 40s with acute or convalescent COVID-19. The CDR3 reads CASRGGTGNGYTF. Written as DNA, the CDR3 is TGTGCCAGCAGGGGGGGGACAGGGAATGGCTACACCTTC.